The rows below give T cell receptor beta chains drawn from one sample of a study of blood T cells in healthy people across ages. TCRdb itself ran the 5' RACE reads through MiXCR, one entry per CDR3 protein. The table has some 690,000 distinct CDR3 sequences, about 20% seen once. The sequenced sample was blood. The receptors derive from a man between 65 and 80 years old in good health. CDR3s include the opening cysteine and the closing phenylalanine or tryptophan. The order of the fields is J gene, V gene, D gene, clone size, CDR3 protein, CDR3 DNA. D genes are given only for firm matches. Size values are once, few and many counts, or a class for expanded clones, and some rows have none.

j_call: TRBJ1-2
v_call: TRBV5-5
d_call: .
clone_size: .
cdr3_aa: CASSLVQGSTGYTF
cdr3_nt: TGTGCCAGCAGCTTGGTACAGGGTAGTACTGGCTACACCTTC

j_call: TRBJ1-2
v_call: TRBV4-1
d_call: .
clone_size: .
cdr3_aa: CASSQGTAVYGYTF
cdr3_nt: TGCGCCAGCAGCCAAGGGACAGCAGTCTATGGCTACACCTTC

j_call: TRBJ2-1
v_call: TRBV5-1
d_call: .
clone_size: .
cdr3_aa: CASSLVLGYEQFF
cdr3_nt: TGCGCCAGCAGCTTGGTTTTAGGCTATGAGCAGTTCTTC

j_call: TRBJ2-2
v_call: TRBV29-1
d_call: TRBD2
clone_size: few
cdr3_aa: CSVETSGNTGELFF
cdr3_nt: TGCAGCGTTGAGACTAGCGGGAACACCGGGGAGCTGTTTTTT

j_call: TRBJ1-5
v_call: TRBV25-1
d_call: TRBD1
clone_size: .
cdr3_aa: CAGSEQGAGQPQHF
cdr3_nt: TGTGCCGGCAGTGAGCAGGGGGCTGGTCAGCCCCAGCATTTT

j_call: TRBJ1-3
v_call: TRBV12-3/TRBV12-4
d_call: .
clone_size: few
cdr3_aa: CASRSMGRRDNTIYF
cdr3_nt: TGTGCCAGCAGGTCGATGGGGCGGAGGGACAACACCATATATTTT

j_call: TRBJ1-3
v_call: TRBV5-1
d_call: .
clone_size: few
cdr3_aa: CASSLGRNTGNTIYF
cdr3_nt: TGCGCCAGCAGCTTGGGGAGAAACACTGGAAACACCATATATTTT

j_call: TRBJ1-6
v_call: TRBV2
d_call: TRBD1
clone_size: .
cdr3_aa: CASRYDRVNSPLHF
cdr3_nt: TGTGCCAGCAGATACGACAGGGTTAATTCACCCCTCCACTTT

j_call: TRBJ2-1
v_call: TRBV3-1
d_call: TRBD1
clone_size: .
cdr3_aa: CASSQGTGSYNEQFF
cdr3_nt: TGTGCCAGCAGCCAAGGGACAGGATCCTACAATGAGCAGTTCTTC

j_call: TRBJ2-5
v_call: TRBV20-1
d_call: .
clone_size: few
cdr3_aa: CSARESTLQETQYF
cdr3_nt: TGCAGTGCTAGAGAGTCCACCCTGCAAGAGACCCAGTACTTC

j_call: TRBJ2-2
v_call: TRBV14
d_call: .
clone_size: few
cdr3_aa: CASSPSRVGELFF
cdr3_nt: TGTGCCAGCAGCCCGTCTCGAGTCGGGGAGCTGTTTTTT

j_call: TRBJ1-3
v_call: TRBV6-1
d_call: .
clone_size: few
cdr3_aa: CASSPRPGFSGNTIYF
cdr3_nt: TGTGCCAGCAGCCCCCGACCTGGCTTCTCTGGAAACACCATATATTTT

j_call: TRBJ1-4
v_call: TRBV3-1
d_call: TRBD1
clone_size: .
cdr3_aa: CASSQDKATGNEKLFF
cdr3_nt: TGTGCCAGCAGCCAAGATAAGGCGACAGGGAATGAAAAACTGTTTTTT